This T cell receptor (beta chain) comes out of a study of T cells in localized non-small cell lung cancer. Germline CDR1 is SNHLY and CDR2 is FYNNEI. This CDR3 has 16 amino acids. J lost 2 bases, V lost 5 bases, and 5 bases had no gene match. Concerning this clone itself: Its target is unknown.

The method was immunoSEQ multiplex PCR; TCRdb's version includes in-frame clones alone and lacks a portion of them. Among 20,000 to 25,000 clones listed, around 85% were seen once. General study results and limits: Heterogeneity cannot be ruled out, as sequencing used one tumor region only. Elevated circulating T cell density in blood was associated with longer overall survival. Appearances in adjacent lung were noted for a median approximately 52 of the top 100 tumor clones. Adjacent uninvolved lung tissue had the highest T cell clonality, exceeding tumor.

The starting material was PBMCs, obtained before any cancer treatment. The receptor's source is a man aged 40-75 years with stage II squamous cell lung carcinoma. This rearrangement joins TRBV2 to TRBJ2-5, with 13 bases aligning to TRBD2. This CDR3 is CASSLLAGGVQETQYF. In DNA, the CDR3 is TGTGCCAGCAGTTTACTAGCGGGAGGGGTGCAAGAGACCCAGTACTTC.